One T cell receptor beta chain is described in this entry. As originally analysed: Estimation of nucleated cell counts was performed using reference gene primer amplification. Clones were read by immunoSEQ multiplex PCR, and TCRdb kept only the in-frame ones, dropping some. Clone size and the V and J calls come from that table; the DNA yielded D and trimming. The data contain a few hundred thousand clones, about 87% of them singletons. This sample stems from a study of blood T cell repertoires in COVID-19. Study-level information: The United States, Italy and Spain provided the acute and convalescent COVID-19 samples. PBMCs, B-cell-depleted T cells, or T cells were the source of the cDNA or gDNA that made up the material.

Trimming took 5 bases from V and 5 from J; bases not matched to a gene: 10. This CDR3 comprises 15 residues. Germline lookup yields CDR1 SEHNR and CDR2 FQNEAQ (reference sequence). The clonotype comes from a woman in her 30s with COVID-19, enrolled during active disease. The genes are TRBV7-9 and TRBJ1-2, with 8 bases lining up with TRBD1. Sequenced material: peripheral blood. The CDR3 loop is CASSEDRGWGYGYTF. In DNA form, the CDR3 reads TGTGCCAGCAGCGAAGACAGGGGTTGGGGATATGGCTACACCTTC. Full variable domain (missing parts from reference TRBV7-9 and TRBJ1-2): DTGVSQNPRHKITKRGQNVTFRCDPISEHNRLYWYRQTLGQGPEFLTYFQNEAQLEKSRLLSDRFSAERPKGSFSTLEIQRTEQGDSAMYLCASSEDRGWGYGYTFGSGTRLTVV.